This T cell receptor (beta chain) was recovered during a study of blood T cell repertoires in COVID-19. Germline V gene data show CDR1 as KGHDR and CDR2 as SFDVKD. V was cut by 5 bases and J by 6 bases, with 12 bases left in between. The CDR3 runs 13 residues. Authors' methods: Nucleated cell counts were estimated from reference gene primer amplification. Method: immunoSEQ multiplex PCR; TCRdb's copy keeps in-frame clones and lacks some. For V, J and clone size, that table is used; D and trimming come from the DNA. The table lists 260,000 or so clones, around four fifths of them singletons. The clonotype originates from an elderly man with acute or convalescent COVID-19. Sequenced sample: peripheral blood. The chain uses TRBV24-1 and TRBJ1-2; D remains ambiguous. This CDR3 reads CATSADGGDGYTF. CDR3 coding DNA: TGTGCCACCAGTGCTGACGGAGGAGATGGCTACACCTTC.